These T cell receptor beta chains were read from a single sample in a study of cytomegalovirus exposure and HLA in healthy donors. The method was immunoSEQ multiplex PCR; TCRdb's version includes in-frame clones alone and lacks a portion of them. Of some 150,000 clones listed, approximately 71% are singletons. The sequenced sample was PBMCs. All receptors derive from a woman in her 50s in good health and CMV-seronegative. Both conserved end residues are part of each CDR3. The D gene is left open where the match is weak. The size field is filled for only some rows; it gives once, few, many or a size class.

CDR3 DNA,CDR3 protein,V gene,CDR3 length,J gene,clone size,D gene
TGTGCCATCACGGGGGTTGAGGGCGGGCCCCTCCACTTT,CAITGVEGGPLHF,TRBV10-3,13,TRBJ1-6,-,-
TGTGCCAGCAGCTTTTCCGGCGGGGCTGGCACAGATACGCAGTATTTT,CASSFSGGAGTDTQYF,TRBV7-9,16,TRBJ2-3,-,-
TGTGCCAGCAGTTCCTTAACGGGGGGGCCGCAGGAGCAGTACTTC,CASSSLTGGPQEQYF,TRBV6-6,15,TRBJ2-7,-,TRBD2
TGTGCCATCAGTGAGTCCCAGGGGCAATGGAGGACTGAAGCTTTCTTT,CAISESQGQWRTEAFF,TRBV10-3,16,TRBJ1-1,-,-
TGTGCCAGCTCACCACAAGTCCAGCGGGGCAACGAGCAGTACTTC,CASSPQVQRGNEQYF,TRBV18,15,TRBJ2-7,-,TRBD2
TGCAGCGTTGAAGATGGGGCACCTTTCTTT,CSVEDGAPFF,TRBV29-1,10,TRBJ1-1,-,-
TGTGCCAGCAGCAGGGGACAGGGGGCTGGCACCGGGGAGCTGTTTTTT,CASSRGQGAGTGELFF,TRBV5-4,16,TRBJ2-2,-,TRBD1
TGCGCCAGCAGCTTGGGAGGTAGATCGGCCCAGCATTTT,CASSLGGRSAQHF,TRBV5-1,13,TRBJ1-5,-,-
TGTGCCAGCTCACCCCGCGTCGACAGGGAAGGGTCACCCCTCCACTTT,CASSPRVDREGSPLHF,TRBV18,16,TRBJ1-6,-,TRBD1
TGCGCCAGCAGCCAAGATCTTTTGGCGGGGGCCGGGGGGTCCCAGTACTTC,CASSQDLLAGAGGSQYF,TRBV4-1,17,TRBJ2-5,-,-
TGTGCCAGCAGTTACTCGTCTACCTCTAATGAAAAACTGTTTTTT,CASSYSSTSNEKLFF,TRBV6-6,15,TRBJ1-4,-,-
TGTGCCAGCAGCAAGACAGATTCACCCCTCCACTTT,CASSKTDSPLHF,TRBV7-9,12,TRBJ1-6,once,-
TGTGCCAGCAGCTCCTACAGGGGACGGTTGGAGACCCAGTACTTC,CASSSYRGRLETQYF,TRBV7-3,15,TRBJ2-5,-,TRBD1
TGTGCCAGCAGTGAATTTTCGGGGGTTGCTGGAAACACCATATATTTT,CASSEFSGVAGNTIYF,TRBV2,16,TRBJ1-3,-,-
TGTGCCACCAGCAGAGATGACAGGGGAACCTACGAGCAGTACTTC,CATSRDDRGTYEQYF,TRBV15,15,TRBJ2-7,-,TRBD1
TGTGCCAGCAGTCCTTCCCAGCAGTACTTC,CASSPSQQYF,TRBV6-5,10,TRBJ2-7,-,-
TGTGCCAGCAGTTTATCGGGGAGGGCCTACACCTTC,CASSLSGRAYTF,TRBV28,12,TRBJ1-2,-,-
TGCGCCAGCAGCCAGAGCGGGGGGGATACCGGGGAGCTGTTTTTT,CASSQSGGDTGELFF,TRBV4-1,15,TRBJ2-2,-,TRBD2
TGTGCCAGTAGTCGGAACAGGGGCACTGAAGCTTTCTTT,CASSRNRGTEAFF,TRBV19,13,TRBJ1-1,few,TRBD1
TGTGCCAGCAGCGTAGGTACAACTAACTATGGCTACACCTTC,CASSVGTTNYGYTF,TRBV9,14,TRBJ1-2,-,-
TGTGCCAGCAGCCGTGCAGGGACAGGGAAACGCGAGCAGTTCTTC,CASSRAGTGKREQFF,TRBV7-9,15,TRBJ2-1,-,TRBD1
TGTGCCAGCAGCTTCTCCGTTTCGGCAGGTCGCCAAGAGACCCAGTACTTC,CASSFSVSAGRQETQYF,TRBV11-2,17,TRBJ2-5,-,-
TGTGCCAGCAGTTTAAAAGGCGGGGGGGTCACAGATACGCAGTATTTT,CASSLKGGGVTDTQYF,TRBV27,16,TRBJ2-3,-,TRBD2
TGTGCCAGCAGCGACCCACAGGGCTCCTACAATGAGCAGTTCTTC,CASSDPQGSYNEQFF,TRBV7-6,15,TRBJ2-1,-,-
TGCGCCAGCAGCCAAGATCTGGCGGGGGAGTACAATGAGCAGTTCTTC,CASSQDLAGEYNEQFF,TRBV4-1,16,TRBJ2-1,-,TRBD2
TGTGCCAGCGAAGGAAGGGGGGGAGCGGAGACCCAGTACTTC,CASEGRGGAETQYF,TRBV2,14,TRBJ2-5,-,-
TGCGCCAGCAGCTTGGCGTCTTCCCAGGGGCTTAACGGGGAGCTGTTTTTT,CASSLASSQGLNGELFF,TRBV5-1,17,TRBJ2-2,-,-
TGCGCCAGCAGCCAAGTTGCCGGGGATACCTATGGCTACACCTTC,CASSQVAGDTYGYTF,TRBV4-3,15,TRBJ1-2,-,-
TGTGCCAGCAGTGAAAACCAGGGAGATACGCAGTATTTT,CASSENQGDTQYF,TRBV5-4,13,TRBJ2-3,-,-
TGTGCCAGCAGCTTGGCAGGGCAGCCCCAGCATTTT,CASSLAGQPQHF,TRBV5-4,12,TRBJ1-5,-,-
TGTGCCAGCAGCGTAGGTCCAGCGGGGGGCGAAGAGACCCAGTACTTC,CASSVGPAGGEETQYF,TRBV9,16,TRBJ2-5,-,TRBD2
TGTGCCAGCAGACGTGGAGTTTACTCCTACGAGCAGTACTTC,CASRRGVYSYEQYF,TRBV5-6,14,TRBJ2-7,once,-
TGTGCCAGCAGCCAAGCGTTCCGGGCTAGGGGTGAGACCCAGTACTTC,CASSQAFRARGETQYF,TRBV14,16,TRBJ2-5,-,-
TGTGCCAGCAGCCACGGGGAAAACTATGGCTACACCTTC,CASSHGENYGYTF,TRBV7-9,13,TRBJ1-2,-,-
TGTGCCAGCAGATACTACATCGGTATGACTGAAGCTTTCTTT,CASRYYIGMTEAFF,TRBV6-1,14,TRBJ1-1,-,-
TGTGCCAGTACCAGTCGACAGGGGGTAGGAAATTCACCCCTCCACTTT,CASTSRQGVGNSPLHF,TRBV19,16,TRBJ1-6,-,TRBD1
TGTGCCAGCAGCTCGGGGAAGGGGGCGCTTATTGGGGAGCTGTTTTTT,CASSSGKGALIGELFF,TRBV7-6,16,TRBJ2-2,-,TRBD1
TGTGCCAGCATATTGTACAACGGGGAGCTGTTTTTT,CASILYNGELFF,TRBV6-6,12,TRBJ2-2,many,-
TGTGCCAGCAGCTTGTGGGACAGACGTACAGATACGCAGTATTTT,CASSLWDRRTDTQYF,TRBV5-6,15,TRBJ2-3,-,TRBD1
TGCGCCAGCGGGGTGGGGGGAACCACAGATACGCAGTATTTT,CASGVGGTTDTQYF,TRBV5-1,14,TRBJ2-3,few,-
TGTGCCAGTAGTATTCAGGGCACAGTCGACGAGCAGTACTTC,CASSIQGTVDEQYF,TRBV19,14,TRBJ2-7,-,-
TGCGCCAGCAGCCAAGAGTCCCATAGCAATCAGCCCCAGCATTTT,CASSQESHSNQPQHF,TRBV4-3,15,TRBJ1-5,-,-
TGTGCCAGCAGCTCCACTGTGGGGCAGTTCTACGAGCAGTACTTC,CASSSTVGQFYEQYF,TRBV11-2,15,TRBJ2-7,-,-
TGTGCCAGCAGTCAGGGACTAGCGGGGGGAGATACGCAGTATTTT,CASSQGLAGGDTQYF,TRBV27,15,TRBJ2-3,-,TRBD2
TGTGCCAGCAGTCGCATTTCCGGGAGATACAGTGAAGCTTTCTTT,CASSRISGRYSEAFF,TRBV28,15,TRBJ1-1,-,-
TGTGCCAGCAGCTCCCAGGGTAATAATGAAAAACTGTTTTTT,CASSSQGNNEKLFF,TRBV7-2,14,TRBJ1-4,-,-
TGTGCCAGTAGTGGGCCGGAGGGGTCACCCCTCCACTTT,CASSGPEGSPLHF,TRBV19,13,TRBJ1-6,-,-
TGCGCCAGCCGCACCCCGACAGGGACGGACTACGAGCAGTACTTC,CASRTPTGTDYEQYF,TRBV4-3,15,TRBJ2-7,once,TRBD1